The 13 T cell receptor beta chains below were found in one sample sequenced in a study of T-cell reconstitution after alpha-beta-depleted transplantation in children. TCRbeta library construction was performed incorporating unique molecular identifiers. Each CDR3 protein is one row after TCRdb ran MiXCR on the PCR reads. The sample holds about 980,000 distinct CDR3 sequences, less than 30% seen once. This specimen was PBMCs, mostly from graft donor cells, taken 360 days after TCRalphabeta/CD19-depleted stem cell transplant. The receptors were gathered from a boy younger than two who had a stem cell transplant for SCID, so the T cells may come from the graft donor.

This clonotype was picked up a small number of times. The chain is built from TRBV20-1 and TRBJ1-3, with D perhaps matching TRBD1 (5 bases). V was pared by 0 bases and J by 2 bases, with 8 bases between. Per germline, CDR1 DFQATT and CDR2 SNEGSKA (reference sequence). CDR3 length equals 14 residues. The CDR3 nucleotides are TGCAGTGCTAGAGATCAGGGTACTGGAAACACCATATATTTT. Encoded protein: CSARDQGTGNTIYF.

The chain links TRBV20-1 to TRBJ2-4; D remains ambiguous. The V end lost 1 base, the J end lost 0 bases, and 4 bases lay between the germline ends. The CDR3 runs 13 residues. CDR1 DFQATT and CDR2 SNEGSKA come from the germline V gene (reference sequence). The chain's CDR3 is CSARVLAKNIQYF. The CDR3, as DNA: TGCAGTGCTAGAGTACTAGCCAAAAACATTCAGTACTTC.

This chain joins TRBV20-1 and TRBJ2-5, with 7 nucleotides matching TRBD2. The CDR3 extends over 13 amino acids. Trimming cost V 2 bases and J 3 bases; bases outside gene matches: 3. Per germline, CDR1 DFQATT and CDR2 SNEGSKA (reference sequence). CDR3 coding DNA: TGCAGTGCTAGACCCGGGACTAAAGAGACCCAGTACTTC. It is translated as CSARPGTKETQYF.

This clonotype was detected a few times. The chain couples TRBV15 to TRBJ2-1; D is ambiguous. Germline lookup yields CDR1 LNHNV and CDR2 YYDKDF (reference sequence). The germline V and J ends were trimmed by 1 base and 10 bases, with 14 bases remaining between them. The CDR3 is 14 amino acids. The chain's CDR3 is CATSRGRSRREQFF. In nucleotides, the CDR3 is TGTGCCACCAGCAGAGGTCGAAGCCGCAGGGAGCAGTTCTTC. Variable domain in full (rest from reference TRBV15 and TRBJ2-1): DAMVIQNPRYQVTQFGKPVTLSCSQTLNHNVMYWYQQKSSQAPKLLFHYYDKDFNNEADTPDNFQSRRPNTSFCFLDIRSPGLGDTAMYLCATSRGRSRREQFFGPGTRLTVL.

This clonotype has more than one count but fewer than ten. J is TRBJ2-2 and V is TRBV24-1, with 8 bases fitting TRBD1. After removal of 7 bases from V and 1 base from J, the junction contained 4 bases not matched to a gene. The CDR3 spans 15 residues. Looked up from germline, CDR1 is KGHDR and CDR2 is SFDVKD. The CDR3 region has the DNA TGTGCCACCAGCGAAGACAGGGGGAACACCGGGGAGCTGTTTTTT. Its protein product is CATSEDRGNTGELFF.

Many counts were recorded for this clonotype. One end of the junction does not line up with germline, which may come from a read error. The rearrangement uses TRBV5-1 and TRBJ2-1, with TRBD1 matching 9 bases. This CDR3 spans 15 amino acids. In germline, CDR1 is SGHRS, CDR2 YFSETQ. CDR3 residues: CASSLGTGSYNEQFF. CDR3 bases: TGTGCCAGCAGCTTAGGGACAGGGTCCTACAATGAGCAGTTCTTC.

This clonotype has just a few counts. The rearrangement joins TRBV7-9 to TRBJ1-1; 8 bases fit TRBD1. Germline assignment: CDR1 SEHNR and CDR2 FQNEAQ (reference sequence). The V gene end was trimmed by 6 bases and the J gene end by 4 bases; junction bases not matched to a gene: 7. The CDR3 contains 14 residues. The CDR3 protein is CASSYDRGSTEAFF. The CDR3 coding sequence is TGTGCCAGCAGTTATGACAGGGGAAGCACTGAAGCTTTCTTT.

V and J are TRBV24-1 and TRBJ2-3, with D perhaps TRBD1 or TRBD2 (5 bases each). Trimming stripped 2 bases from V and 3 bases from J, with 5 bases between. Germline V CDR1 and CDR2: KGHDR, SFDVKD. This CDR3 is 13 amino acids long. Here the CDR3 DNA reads TGTGCCACCAGTGATTGGGGGACAGATACGCAGTATTTT. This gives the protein CATSDWGTDTQYF.

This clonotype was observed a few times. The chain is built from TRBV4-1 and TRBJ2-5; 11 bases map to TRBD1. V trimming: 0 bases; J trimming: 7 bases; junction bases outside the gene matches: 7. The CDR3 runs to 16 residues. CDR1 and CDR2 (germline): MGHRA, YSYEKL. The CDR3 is CASSQEAWGQGVTQYF. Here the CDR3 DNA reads TGCGCCAGCAGCCAAGAGGCCTGGGGACAGGGGGTGACCCAGTACTTC.

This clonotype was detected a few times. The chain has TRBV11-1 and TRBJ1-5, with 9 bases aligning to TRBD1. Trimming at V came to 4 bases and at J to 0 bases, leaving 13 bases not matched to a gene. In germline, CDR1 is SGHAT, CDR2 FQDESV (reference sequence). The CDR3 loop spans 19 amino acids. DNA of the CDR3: TGTGCCAGCAGCTCATCCGGGACAGGGAACGCTTATAGCAATCAGCCCCAGCATTTT. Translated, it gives CASSSSGTGNAYSNQPQHF.

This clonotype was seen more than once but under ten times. The CDR3 loop is CASGTGTGYYEQYF. The CDR3 DNA reads as TGCGCCAGCGGAACCGGGACAGGATACTACGAGCAGTACTTC. The chain is built from TRBV5-1 and TRBJ2-7, with 8 bases identical to TRBD1. The CDR3 has 14 amino acids. Germline V lookup: CDR1 SGHRS, CDR2 YFSETQ. Trimming cost V 7 bases and J 3 bases; bases outside gene matches: 9.

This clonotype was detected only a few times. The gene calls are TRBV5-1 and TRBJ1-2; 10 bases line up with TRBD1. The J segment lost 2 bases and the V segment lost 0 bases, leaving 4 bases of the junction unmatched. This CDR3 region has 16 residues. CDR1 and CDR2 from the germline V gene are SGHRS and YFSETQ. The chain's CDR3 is CASSLAPGQGNYGYTF. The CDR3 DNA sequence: TGCGCCAGCAGCTTGGCCCCGGGACAGGGGAACTATGGCTACACCTTC. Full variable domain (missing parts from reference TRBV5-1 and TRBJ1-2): KAGVTQTPRYLIKTRGQQVTLSCSPISGHRSVSWYQQTPGQGLQFLFEYFSETQRNKGNFPGRFSGRQFSNSRSEMNVSTLELGDSALYLCASSLAPGQGNYGYTFGSGTRLTVV.

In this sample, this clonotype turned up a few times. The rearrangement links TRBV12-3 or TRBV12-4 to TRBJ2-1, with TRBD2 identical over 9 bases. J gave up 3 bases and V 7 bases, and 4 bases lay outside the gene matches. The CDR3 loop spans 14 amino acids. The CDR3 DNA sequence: TGTGCCAGCAAGGGACTAGCCCGCTACAATGAGCAGTTCTTC. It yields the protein CASKGLARYNEQFF.